This TCR beta chain was profiled in a study of blood T cell repertoires in COVID-19. Study context: Samples of COVID-19 (acute and convalescent) were obtained from the United States, Italy and Spain. T cells, B-cell-depleted T cells, or PBMCs provided the cDNA or gDNA that served as material.

The CDR3 covers 14 residues. CDR1 SGHKS and CDR2 YYEKEE come from the germline V gene (reference sequence). Trimming removed 4 bases at V and 13 bases at J, with 23 bases between. Assay used: immunoSEQ multiplex PCR; TCRdb lists only in-frame clones, some missing. The sample includes 55,000 to 65,000 clones, approximately 89% of them seen just once. The V and J genes are TRBV5-5 and TRBJ1-1, with D tentatively TRBD1 (6 bases). The TCR was taken from a woman aged 55-75 years with active COVID-19. Sequencing input: peripheral blood. As DNA, the CDR3 is TGTGCCAGCAGCCCGGAGAACTCAATGTTAGGGGGTTTCTTT. It is translated as CASSPENSMLGGFF.